The T cell receptor (beta chain) under discussion was sequenced for a study of blood T cells in healthy people across ages (dated by TCRdb to about 2015). A note on the overall study: In model experiments, template switching captured roughly one uniquely barcoded TCR beta cDNA molecule for every two T cells. Age-related changes in TCR beta repertoire diversity were measured in the study by deep sequencing normalized with unique cDNA molecular identifiers. The donors were split into four age groups: young (average about 15 years), middle-aged (over 35), aged (more than 60) and long-lived (roughly 80). To avoid experimental bias, donors of different ages were spread randomly across the sequencing lanes. Using the same blood draw, the study looked at two additional independent replicas of 1 million unique cDNA reads for two donors, one aged 18 to 30 and the other aged 80 or older. Broad study findings and their caveats: The CMV infection status of donors was not known, potentially confounding age-related changes in expanded clonotypes. Since profiling was done on bulk unsorted PBMCs, naive and antigen-experienced compartments could not be conclusively compared. There was a strong correlation between observed TCR beta diversity and the percentage of naive T cells measured by flow cytometry. Compared with the aged group, the long-lived group had more naive CD4+ T cells, fewer expanded clones and increased TCR diversity, suggesting age selection. Observed TCR beta diversity per million T cells fell roughly linearly with age, and a significant reduction was already apparent by age around 40. Total diversity estimates from one million sequenced T cells were considered lower bounds and underestimates.

Systemically healthy Caucasian individuals from Russia, around 39 in total and aged about 6 to 95 years, were included as donors. Each donor gave about 9.7 milliliters of peripheral blood, drawn into EDTA-treated Vacutainer tubes. PBMCs were isolated by Ficoll-Paque density-gradient centrifugation, with at least 6 million obtained per sample. Trizol reagent was used to extract total RNA from the PBMCs, yielding at least 5 micrograms per sample. The percentages of naive CD45RAhigh/CD27high T cells were determined by flow cytometry on a PBMC aliquot from every donor. This clonotype was counted only a few times. This receptor's antigen is unknown. No base qualities exist here, and no much larger clone lies one base off it. V and J are trimmed by 3 bases and 0 bases, and the gene matches miss 5 bases of the junction. The cysteine opens and the phenylalanine closes a CDR3 of 17 amino acids. Here the CDR3 DNA is all that survives: 51 bases in frame from base 1. As encoded in the germline V gene, CDR1 is MDHEN while CDR2 is SYDVKM.

The library was made by 5' RACE. TCRdb records Illumina HiSeq 2500 as the sequencer. A second PCR of roughly 6 to 12 cycles was performed with a sample-barcoded 5' primer and a J-beta primer mix. A template-switch 5' adaptor carrying 12 random nucleotides introduced a unique molecular identifier onto each TCR beta cDNA molecule. At least 2.5 million CDR3-containing paired-end reads were obtained from each sample. All of the RNA was converted into first-strand cDNA using the Mint cDNA synthesis kit, with a TRBC-specific oligonucleotide serving as the primer. Following uracil-DNA glycosylase treatment, all cDNA underwent a first 18-cycle PCR with the universal primers M1SS and BC2_uni_R. As for the original processing: For normalization, 1 million high-quality reads were randomly selected from each sample, with every read carrying a distinct molecular identifier. Reads sharing molecular identifiers were discarded rather than binned into consensus sequences. CDR3 identification, clonotype clustering and error correction used MiTCR with a Q25 quality threshold and the strictest error-elimination algorithm. A nonparametric unseen species model with Euler transformation was used to estimate lower-bound total TCR beta diversity. The public reads were run again by TCRdb, first through fastp at Q25 and then through MiXCR, and only productive beta chains were kept. Rows with one shared CDR3 protein collapse into an entry with the most common genes and DNA. The V and J calls and clone size are TCRdb's, not the authors'. Here the sample has 550,000 to 750,000 distinct CDR3 sequences; around 21% occur a single time. The top ten hold 3.5% to 4% of the sample.

The clonotype comes from an older man in good health. The sequenced sample was blood. The V gene is TRBV28 and the J gene is TRBJ2-3, with 11 central nucleotides matching TRBD2. The nucleotide sequence is TGTGCCAGCAGTTTGTACGGGACTAGCGGTAGCACAGATACGCAGTATTTT. This gives the protein CASSLYGTSGSTDTQYF.